A selection of T cell receptor beta chains follows, all from one sample in a study of blood T cell repertoires in COVID-19. Sequencing used immunoSEQ multiplex PCR; TCRdb keeps in-frame clones, though not all of them. This table holds about 62,000 clones, 65% to 85% found once. The sample taken for sequencing was PBMCs or T cells enriched from blood (not recorded which). The receptors stem from a woman aged 55-69 years who had been exposed to COVID-19. Both conserved end residues are part of each CDR3. D genes are given only for firm matches. A clone size is listed for some rows: how often the clone was seen (once, few, many), or a class if it is expanded.

j_call cdr3_length v_call clone_size d_call cdr3_nt cdr3_aa
TRBJ2-7 13 TRBV27 - TRBD1 TGTGCATCCCGGACAGGTTTAGATTACGAGCAGTACTTC CASRTGLDYEQYF
TRBJ1-1 16 TRBV27 - TRBD1 TGTGCCAGCATCCAGCGGTGGGGACAGGGGGTCTTTCGAGCTTTCTTT CASIQRWGQGVFRAFF
TRBJ1-6 14 TRBV28 - - TGTGCCAGCAGTTTACGGAGTCGAGGAGGCCCCCTCCACTTT CASSLRSRGGPLHF
TRBJ1-5 17 TRBV6-2/TRBV6-3 - TRBD1 TGTGCCAGCAGTTACCCCTTGACAGGGTCCAGCAATCAGCCCCAGCATTTT CASSYPLTGSSNQPQHF
TRBJ2-1 13 TRBV11-2 - - TGTGCCAGCAGGGACAACCTTGGCAATGAGCAGTTCTTC CASRDNLGNEQFF
TRBJ1-6 12 TRBV3-1/TRBV3-2 - - TGTGCCAGCAGCCAAGCCCGGGGACCCCTCCACTTT CASSQARGPLHF
TRBJ2-5 15 TRBV9 - - TGTGCCAGCAGCGTCTCTCCCGGGAGTGAAGAGACCCAGTACTTC CASSVSPGSEETQYF
TRBJ2-7 15 TRBV10-3 - TRBD2 TGTGCCATCAGTGACCAGGGAGGGGTGGGGTACGAGCAGTACTTC CAISDQGGVGYEQYF
TRBJ2-1 13 TRBV6-2/TRBV6-3 - - TGTGCCAGCAGTTCAAATAAGAAGGACAGAAGCATCTTC CASSSNKKDRSIF
TRBJ2-5 17 TRBV5-4 few - TGTGCCAGCAGCTTGGCTTACCAACTAAACAGGGCTGAGACCCAGTACTTC CASSLAYQLNRAETQYF
TRBJ1-2 13 TRBV29-1 - - TGCAGCGCCGAATTCAGGGTTTTGGGCGGCTACACCTTC CSAEFRVLGGYTF
TRBJ2-7 13 TRBV6-2/TRBV6-3 few - TGTGCCAGCAGTTACCAGGTCCCCTACGAGCAGTACTTC CASSYQVPYEQYF
TRBJ2-2 13 TRBV9 few - TGTGCCAGCACCCCCCGGGTCGGCGGGGAGCTGTTTTTT CASTPRVGGELFF
TRBJ1-1 14 TRBV24-1 - TRBD1 TGTGCCACCAGTGGACAGGGTCTGAACACTGAAGCTTTCTTT CATSGQGLNTEAFF
TRBJ1-2 15 TRBV7-2 few TRBD1 TGTGCCAGCAGCCCGAGGACAGGGGAAAACTATGGCTACACCTTC CASSPRTGENYGYTF
TRBJ1-4 15 TRBV9 - - TGTGCCAGCACCCTTGGGGCGGCAACTAATGAAAAACTGTTTTTT CASTLGAATNEKLFF
TRBJ2-7 18 TRBV4-3 - TRBD2 TGCGCCAGCAGCCAAGATGTGGCGCGGGAGGGCCGGTCCTACGAGCAGTACTTC CASSQDVAREGRSYEQYF
TRBJ1-5 14 TRBV24-1 - - TGTGCCACCAGTGATTGGGGGGTCAATCAGCCCCAGCATTTT CATSDWGVNQPQHF
TRBJ1-5 16 TRBV28 many TRBD1 TGTGCCAGCAGTTCATTCTACAGGGGGCGCGATCAGCCCCAGCATTTT CASSSFYRGRDQPQHF
TRBJ1-1 16 TRBV30 few TRBD1 TGTGCCTGGAGTTCTCCCGGGACAGGGCAATCCACTGAAGCTTTCTTT CAWSSPGTGQSTEAFF
TRBJ2-6 15 TRBV18 - TRBD1 TGTGCCAGCTCACCGGACAGGGGTGGGGCCAACGTCCTGACTTTC CASSPDRGGANVLTF
TRBJ2-1 15 TRBV15 many TRBD2 TGTGCCACCAGCAGAGACGCGGGAGCTTACAATGAGCAGTTCTTC CATSRDAGAYNEQFF
TRBJ2-1 14 TRBV6-6 few - TGTGCCAGCAGTCCTCCGGGGGGCCACAATGAGCAGTTCTTC CASSPPGGHNEQFF
TRBJ2-7 15 TRBV9 - - TGTGCCAGCAGCGTAGACCAGGGGATATCCTACGAGCAGTACTTC CASSVDQGISYEQYF
TRBJ2-3 15 TRBV3-1/TRBV3-2 few TRBD2 TGTGCCAGCAGCCAAGATCCGGGACTAGGGGATACGCAGTATTTT CASSQDPGLGDTQYF
TRBJ1-2 12 TRBV18 few TRBD1 TGTGCCAGCTCACCTACAGGGGATGGCTACACCTTC CASSPTGDGYTF